A selection of T cell receptor beta chains follows, all from one sample in a study of blood T cells in healthy people across ages. One entry per CDR3 protein results from TCRdb running MiXCR on the 5' RACE reads. The repertoire holds 1.5 million to 2 million distinct CDR3 sequences, with approximately 28% as singletons. Specimen: blood. The receptors were gathered from a young woman in good health. Each CDR3 is given with its conserved first and last residue. Fields, in order: J gene, D gene, V gene, clone size, CDR3 DNA, CDR3 protein. A D gene is named only where the DNA matches it firmly. Not every row has a clone size; where given, it reads once, few, many or a size class.

>TRBJ1-1|-|TRBV18|-
TGTGCCAGCTCGAGGGTGCTGAGCACTGAAGCTTTCTTT
CASSRVLSTEAFF
>TRBJ2-1|TRBD1|TRBV7-2|many
TGTGCCAGCAGCACAGACAGGGGCACCTACAATGAGCAGTTCTTC
CASSTDRGTYNEQFF
>TRBJ2-7|TRBD1|TRBV20-1|-
TGCAGTGCTAGTTTGGCCGGGACAGGGGTGGGTTACGAGCAGTACTTC
CSASLAGTGVGYEQYF
>TRBJ2-3|-|TRBV20-1|-
TGCAGTGCTCCGGGGCCTAACACAGATACGCAGTATTTT
CSAPGPNTDTQYF
>TRBJ2-7|-|TRBV2|-
TGTGCCAGCAGAGATCGGGGCTACAATGAGCAGTACTTC
CASRDRGYNEQYF
>TRBJ2-5|-|TRBV25-1|few
TGTGCCAGCAGTGAAGTAAGGAGGGGGGCCCAAGAGACCCAGTACTTC
CASSEVRRGAQETQYF
>TRBJ2-2|-|TRBV18|-
TGTGCCAGCTCACCCAAGGCCGGGGAGCTGTTTTTT
CASSPKAGELFF
>TRBJ1-5|-|TRBV29-1|-
TGCAGCGTTTGGGCCCAGAGGGGTCAGCCCCAGCATTTT
CSVWAQRGQPQHF
>TRBJ1-1|-|TRBV5-1|many
TGCGCCAGCAGCTTGGCGGGCACGAACACTGAAGCTTTCTTT
CASSLAGTNTEAFF
>TRBJ2-1|-|TRBV9|-
TGTGCCAGCAGTGTAGATGGGGGCCCATACAATGAGCAGTTCTTC
CASSVDGGPYNEQFF
>TRBJ2-6|-|TRBV27|-
TGTGCCAGCAGTTTAGAGCCCCCGGGGGCTGGAGGGGCCAACGTCCTGACTTTC
CASSLEPPGAGGANVLTF
>TRBJ2-1|-|TRBV9|few
TGTGCCAGCAGCCTTCAACCCGGGACACCGAATGAGCAGTTCTTC
CASSLQPGTPNEQFF
>TRBJ2-2|-|TRBV20-1|-
TGCAGTGCTAGAGTTCAAAGGGCCGGGTCCGGGGAGCTGTTTTTT
CSARVQRAGSGELFF
>TRBJ2-5|-|TRBV20-1|few
TGCAGTGCTAGCCCGCGCCGAGGGGGAGAGACCCAGTACTTC
CSASPRRGGETQYF